This entry lists 14 T cell receptor beta chains sequenced from one sample in a study of blood T cell repertoires in COVID-19. TCRdb's table, derived via immunoSEQ multiplex PCR, lists solely in-frame clones and lacks some. The data show about 190,000 clones, approximately 84% seen once. The sequenced material came from PBMCs or T cells enriched from blood (not recorded which). Receptors originate from a young woman who had recovered from COVID-19.

The V gene is TRBV20-1, the J gene TRBJ2-5; 7 nucleotides match TRBD2. V shed 3 bases, J shed 0 bases, and the junction held 7 bases outside the gene matches. This CDR3 has 15 residues. Germline-derived CDR1 and CDR2 are DFQATT and SNEGSKA (reference sequence). CDR3 residues: CSASRLAKHQETQYF. The CDR3 coding sequence is TGCAGTGCTAGTCGACTAGCAAAGCACCAAGAGACCCAGTACTTC.

The V gene is TRBV30, the J gene TRBJ2-1; 9 bases line up with TRBD2. Trimming removed 4 bases from V and 8 bases from J; junction bases left unmatched: 3. The germline gives CDR1 GTSNPN, CDR2 SVGIG (reference sequence). The length of the CDR3 is 12 residues. The CDR3 DNA is TGTGCCTGGACTAGCGGGAAGTATGAGCAGTTCTTC. Residues: CAWTSGKYEQFF.

The chain has TRBV27 and TRBJ2-4, with a possible D match to TRBD2 (6 bases). Per the germline V gene, CDR1 is MNHEY and CDR2 is SMNVEV (reference sequence). The V and J ends lost 8 bases and 0 bases respectively, with 26 bases between them. The CDR3 is 19 residues long. This CDR3 reads CASPRDPRDCNLAKNIQYF. The CDR3 nucleotides read TGTGCCAGCCCCCGGGACCCTCGGGACTGTAATCTAGCCAAAAACATTCAGTACTTC.

As to this clone: Other nucleotide sequences from this sample produce the same CDR3. The chain joins TRBV7-8 to TRBJ1-1; D may be TRBD1 (6 bases). Germline-derived CDR1 and CDR2 are SGHVS and FQNEAQ. Deletions cut 1 base from V and 0 bases from J, with 9 bases between. This CDR3 has 15 residues. CDR3 protein: CASSLVGQLNTEAFF. The CDR3 DNA follows: TGTGCCAGCAGCTTAGTAGGACAGCTGAACACTGAAGCTTTCTTT.

The V and J genes are TRBV2 and TRBJ1-1; D is unclear. Trimming left V 4 bases short and J 5 bases short, with 11 bases between. CDR1 is SNHLY and CDR2 is FYNNEI in the germline V gene. This CDR3 spans 13 amino acids. This CDR3 is CASSAQLLTEAFF. The DNA for the CDR3 is TGTGCCAGCAGTGCCCAGTTGTTAACTGAAGCTTTCTTT.

This chain connects TRBV6-5 to TRBJ1-2; a weak D match, TRBD1 (6 bases). V was shortened by 2 bases and J by 3 bases, with 16 bases between the two germline ends. Per the germline V gene, CDR1 is MNHEY and CDR2 is SVGAGI. This CDR3 has 16 amino acids. The CDR3 loop reads CASSYGQRLLDYGYTF. The CDR3 DNA follows: TGTGCCAGCAGTTACGGACAGCGGTTGCTTGACTATGGCTACACCTTC.

The chain employs TRBV5-1 and TRBJ1-1; maybe TRBD1 (6 bases). The germline V gene encodes CDR1 SGHRS and CDR2 YFSETQ. This CDR3 has 14 residues. V lost 0 bases and J lost 7, with 13 bases in between. CDR3 bases: TGCGCCAGCAGCTTGGACGGCAGGGGCGTTGAAGCTTTCTTT. Protein product: CASSLDGRGVEAFF.

The chain recombines TRBV18 with TRBJ1-5; 7 nucleotides agree with TRBD1. Germline V gives CDR1 KGHSH, CDR2 LQKENI. The junction had 7 bases not matched to a gene; V was cut back by 1 base and J by 4 bases. This CDR3 is 16 amino acids long. CDR3 sequence (DNA): TGTGCCAGCTCACCACTGGGGACAGTTAGTAATCAGCCCCAGCATTTT. Encoded protein: CASSPLGTVSNQPQHF.

The chain is built from TRBV7-3 and TRBJ2-2; D is undetermined. The CDR3 extends over 13 amino acids. CDR1 and CDR2 (germline): SGHTA, FQGTGA. The V and J ends lost 3 bases and 6 bases respectively, with 8 bases between them. The CDR3 spells CASSFLSAGELFF. DNA for the CDR3: TGTGCCAGCAGCTTTTTATCAGCCGGGGAGCTGTTTTTT.

V and J are TRBV5-4 and TRBJ2-2; weak D call: TRBD2 (6 bases). This CDR3 has 17 residues. Per the germline V gene, CDR1 is SGHNT and CDR2 is YYREEE (reference sequence). V lost 1 base and J lost 8, with 21 bases in between. CDR3 sequence reads: CASSLSAGLTVVGELFF. The CDR3 nucleotides are TGTGCCAGCAGCTTGAGCGCGGGACTCACGGTTGTTGGGGAGCTGTTTTTT.

The chain combines TRBV10-3 with TRBJ2-1; 9 bases line up with TRBD2. The CDR3 length is 19 residues. Germline V CDR1 and CDR2: ENHRY, SYGVKD. The junction had 9 bases not matched to a gene; V was cut back by 0 bases and J by 0 bases. CDR3 nucleotide sequence: TGTGCCATCAGTGAGTCGATCGCGGGAGGGGAGAGCTCCTACAATGAGCAGTTCTTC. This translates into CAISESIAGGESSYNEQFF.

This rearrangement joins TRBV6-5 to TRBJ1-5; TRBD1 agrees at 7 bases. This CDR3 contains 15 residues. V lost 3 bases, J lost 6 bases, and 8 bases stayed unmatched. Germline loops: CDR1 MNHEY, CDR2 SVGAGI. Written as DNA, the CDR3 is TGTGCCAGCAGTTATGGCCCGACAGGGAGTCAGCCCCAGCATTTT. This encodes CASSYGPTGSQPQHF.

This chain connects TRBV7-2 to TRBJ2-3; 8 bases fit TRBD2. V gave up 2 bases and J gave up 2 bases; unmatched junction bases: 9. The germline CDR1 and CDR2 sequences are SGHTA and FQGNSA. The CDR3 length is 17 residues. CDR3 residues: CASSLLGRGASTDTQYF. CDR3 DNA sequence: TGTGCCAGCAGCTTACTGGGGCGGGGGGCCTCCACAGATACGCAGTATTTT.

The V and J genes are TRBV7-2 and TRBJ1-5; no clear D. Germline CDR1 and CDR2: SGHTA and FQGNSA. V was clipped by 1 base and J by 7 bases, with 8 bases between them. The CDR3 length is 13 residues. In DNA, the CDR3 is TGTGCCAGCAGCTTAGTTGGAGGACAGCCCCAGCATTTT. It encodes CASSLVGGQPQHF.